This is a list of T cell receptor beta chains from one sample in a study of Ad26.COV2.S vaccination and SARS-CoV-2 variants. Generated by immunoSEQ multiplex PCR, the TCRdb table keeps only in-frame clones and is missing some. In the table there are about 480,000 clones, about 83% of which are singletons. Material: peripheral blood, obtained in a trial of Ad26.COV2.S vaccine versus placebo. All receptors derive from a person aged 18 to 59 who received the Ad26.COV2.S COVID-19 vaccine or a placebo. The CDR3 runs from the conserved cysteine through the conserved F or W.

CDR3 length | V gene | CDR3 protein
16 | TRBV6-2/TRBV6-3 | CASSSHSGRRANEQFF
14 | TRBV6-2/TRBV6-3 | CASSYRQISGPQHF
15 | TRBV5-1 | CASSTGRGEGTEAFF
14 | TRBV4-3 | CASSQQSQGPEAFF
16 | TRBV24-1 | CATSDSDRTGANVLTF
16 | TRBV4-1 | CASSQTSGSRTDTQYF
14 | TRBV21-1 | CASTPGRPYNEQFF
15 | TRBV5-1 | CASSSAGTATYEQYF
14 | TRBV18 | CASSPPSIPGLKAF
16 | TRBV19 | CASSIADDSPQETQYF
14 | TRBV7-2 | CASSSQGAADTQYF
14 | TRBV3-1/TRBV3-2 | CARAGTSISYEQYF
14 | TRBV28 | CASSPGRARETQYF
14 | TRBV28 | CASTSTARAETQYF
15 | TRBV9 | CASSELADSYNEQFF
13 | TRBV18 | CASSPLTDSPLHF
12 | TRBV28 | CASSFPRLTQYF
13 | TRBV19 | CASSVEVNTEAFF
13 | TRBV7-8 | CASGLSGNSPLHF
15 | TRBV4-1 | CASSQEDRGRGKLFF
12 | TRBV18 | CASSPPPKKATF
15 | TRBV27 | CASSLSQGGTGELFF
12 | TRBV10-3 | CAISEVRETQYF
21 | TRBV28 | CASSIPPRVLAGLTTNYEQYF
13 | TRBV28 | CALSDGVNTEAFF
15 | TRBV5-8 | CASSSDRGGNQPQHF
14 | TRBV6-5 | CASRPRGVGNTIYF
12 | TRBV5-1 | CASSVSTDTQYF
16 | TRBV10-3 | CAIGDGTGVGGNTIYF
15 | TRBV29-1 | CSSEGSGQGVNEQFF
13 | TRBV7-9 | CASRMAGAETQYF
13 | TRBV20-1 | CSASRDKTYEQYF
18 | TRBV15 | CATSSHRTGVSSYNEQFF
17 | TRBV4-3 | CASSQDLGRVNTGELFF
15 | TRBV28 | CATADTKQGSEKLFF
12 | TRBV11-1 | CASSQTVLPAFF
17 | TRBV5-8 | CASSPDATGAGQETQYF
14 | TRBV28 | CASSFWSGSQPQHF
12 | TRBV29-1 | CSVRIVTDTQYF
13 | TRBV9 | CASSVALSGEAFF
17 | TRBV5-6 | CASSLAGTGYSGNTIYF